Included here is one T cell receptor (beta chain) sequence, with context. What it recognizes is unknown. Sample barcodes and UMIs were carried by the TCR alpha and TCR beta cDNA libraries that 5'RACE generated with constant-segment primers. Each CDR3 protein gets one entry after TCRdb re-called the 5' RACE reads with MiXCR. This table holds around 450,000 distinct CDR3 sequences, about 24% found once. The CDR3 consists of 17 residues. Per the germline V gene, CDR1 is MGHRA and CDR2 is YSYEKL. V shed 4 bases and J 6 bases; nucleotides not matched to a gene: 13. This sample was taken from a study of T-cell memory formation after mild COVID-19. Study results and caveats: For contracting clones, CD4+ ones sat mainly in CM and EM, CD8+ in EMRA. Pre-infection memory held some responding clones, suggesting pre-existing cross-reactive T cells responded.

The genes are TRBV4-1 and TRBJ2-7; 12 nucleotides match TRBD1. Material for sequencing was PBMCs or a T cell subset sorted from them (not recorded which). The TCR originated in an adult woman who had mild COVID-19 (a few samples of this study predate the infection). Cell type and time point are not known. CDR3 bases: TGCGCCAGCAGCCCAAAAACCCCGGGACAGGGGGCAAGCGAGCAGTACTTC. The encoded protein is CASSPKTPGQGASEQYF.